These 26 T cell receptor beta chains share one sample of origin, sequenced in a study of T cell responses to AZD1222 COVID-19 vaccine. Repertoires were generated with immunoSEQ multiplex PCR, while TCRdb's copy carries only in-frame clones and drops some. The table records some 71,000 clones, 84% of them present only once. This sample comprised peripheral blood, obtained on day 0 of AZD1222 vaccination. These TCRs come from an adult in good health.

The genes are TRBV28 and TRBJ1-1; possible D gene TRBD1, 5 bases. Germline V lookup: CDR1 MDHEN, CDR2 SYDVKM. CDR3 length: 14 amino acids. The germline V and J ends were trimmed by 6 bases and 2 bases, with 13 bases remaining between them. The CDR3 region has the DNA TGTGCCAGCAGCCCCGGGGACGGAAACACTGAAGCTTTCTTT. Its translation is CASSPGDGNTEAFF.

This rearrangement joins TRBV28 to TRBJ1-2, with D unresolved. The CDR3 has 12 amino acids. Trimming left V 2 bases short and J 8 bases short, with 9 bases between. Per the germline V gene, CDR1 is MDHEN and CDR2 is SYDVKM. The CDR3, as DNA: TGTGCCAGCAGTTTAGCGGCCAGGGGCTACACCTTC. This sequence encodes CASSLAARGYTF.

The CDR3 nucleotides read TGCAGCGCTTCAAAAGCGGGACAGGGCGCTGGCTACACCTTC. Its protein product is CSASKAGQGAGYTF. The chain recombines TRBV29-1 with TRBJ1-2; 9 nucleotides match TRBD1. V lost 7 bases, J lost 7 bases, and 13 bases stayed unmatched. The CDR3 covers 14 residues. The germline V gene has CDR1 SQVTM and CDR2 ANQGSEA.

The chain couples TRBV7-2 to TRBJ1-2; a weak D match, TRBD1 (5 bases). Germline V gene sequence: CDR1 SGHTA, CDR2 FQGNSA. V shed 5 bases and J shed 13 bases, with 17 bases lying between them. This CDR3 contains 12 residues. The CDR3 sequence: CASSPSGGTGTF. CDR3 in DNA: TGTGCCAGCAGCCCCAGTGGGGGGACTGGCACCTTC.

The chain links TRBV6-2 or TRBV6-3 to TRBJ1-1, with D unclear. Germline CDR1 is MNHEY and CDR2 is SVGEGT. CDR3 length: 14 residues. Trimming took off 6 bases at V and 0 bases at J, with 11 bases between the two ends. The CDR3 reads CASSTILVNTEAFF. The DNA for the CDR3 is TGTGCCAGCAGCACTATATTAGTGAACACTGAAGCTTTCTTT.

The rearrangement uses TRBV5-1 and TRBJ2-7, with 7 positions matching TRBD1. Trimming cost V 4 bases and J 7 bases; bases outside gene matches: 11. The CDR3 totals 14 residues. CDR1 and CDR2 (germline): SGHRS, YFSETQ. CDR3 region: CASSPGQAAGEQYF. The CDR3 DNA reads TGCGCCAGCAGCCCCGGACAGGCCGCCGGGGAGCAGTACTTC.

V gene TRBV30 combines with J gene TRBJ2-5; TRBD1 agrees at 12 bases. The V gene end was trimmed by 0 bases and the J gene end by 4 bases; junction bases not matched to a gene: 6. Per the germline V gene, CDR1 is GTSNPN and CDR2 is SVGIG (reference sequence). This CDR3 is built from 16 residues. The CDR3 DNA sequence: TGTGCCTGGAGTGTGGGGACAGGGGGCGCCCGAGAGACCCAGTACTTC. Protein: CAWSVGTGGARETQYF.

This clone showed up many times. The chain combines TRBV27 with TRBJ1-2, with D tentatively TRBD1 (5 bases). The CDR3 sequence is 14 residues long. V lost 0 bases and J 6 bases, leaving 11 bases between the germline ends. Per germline, CDR1 MNHEY and CDR2 SMNVEV (reference sequence). The DNA for the CDR3 is TGTGCCAGCAGTTTATCGGGGCCCGCCCATGGCTACACCTTC. Amino acid sequence: CASSLSGPAHGYTF.

The CDR3 DNA reads TGCGCCAGCAGGGAGGGGTCTCCCGGCCGCTACGAGCAGTACTTC. The encoded protein is CASREGSPGRYEQYF. The gene calls are TRBV10-2 and TRBJ2-7; the D gene is possibly TRBD2 (6 bases). Trimming shortened V by 6 bases and J by 3 bases, and 18 bases separated the two germline ends. Germline values: CDR1 WSHSY, CDR2 SAAADI. This CDR3 contains 15 residues.

This chain uses TRBV5-1 with TRBJ1-3; D ambiguous. Germline lookup yields CDR1 SGHRS and CDR2 YFSETQ. V was cut by 1 base and J by 0 bases, with 17 bases left in between. This CDR3 region has 18 residues. The CDR3 spells CASSLSSSQTSSGNTIYF. CDR3 DNA sequence: TGCGCCAGCAGCTTGTCTTCGTCTCAGACGAGCTCTGGAAACACCATATATTTT.

The V and J genes are TRBV28 and TRBJ2-3; D not certain. The CDR3 is made up of 12 amino acids. CDR1 is MDHEN, CDR2 SYDVKM, per germline. Deletions cut 5 bases from V and 2 bases from J, with 5 bases between. The CDR3 spells CASSLNTDTQYF. The CDR3 coding sequence is TGTGCCAGCAGTCTGAACACAGATACGCAGTATTTT.

The CDR3 loop reads CATNTPEGYGTQPQHF. The CDR3 nucleotides are TGTGCCACCAATACGCCCGAGGGGTACGGGACTCAGCCCCAGCATTTT. This rearrangement joins TRBV15 to TRBJ1-5; perhaps TRBD1 as D (5 bases). Trimming took off 7 bases at V and 6 bases at J, with 22 bases between the two ends. The CDR3 is made up of 16 amino acids. CDR1 and CDR2 from the germline V gene are LNHNV and YYDKDF (reference sequence).

To note about this clone: This CDR3 is also generated by other DNA sequences in the sample. The chain employs TRBV6-1 and TRBJ2-3; TRBD2 agrees at 12 bases. Germline trimming cut 2 bases from V and 4 bases from J; bases unmatched to any gene: 1. The CDR3 contains 15 residues. Germline assignment: CDR1 MNHNS and CDR2 SASEGT. CDR3 region: CASSELAGGPDTQYF. CDR3 DNA sequence: TGTGCCAGCAGTGAACTAGCGGGGGGGCCAGATACGCAGTATTTT.

This rearrangement joins TRBV6-5 to TRBJ2-7, with D unclear. CDR3 size: 13 residues. Germline V lookup: CDR1 MNHEY, CDR2 SVGAGI. V lost 6 bases, J lost 1 base, and 10 bases lay in between. Here the CDR3 reads CASRAGVSYEQYF. DNA for the CDR3: TGTGCCAGCAGAGCAGGCGTTTCCTACGAGCAGTACTTC.

The chain is built from TRBV6-6 and TRBJ1-2; D may be TRBD1 (6 bases). Between the trimmed V and J ends, which lost 7 bases and 4 bases, there was a span of 19 bases. The CDR3 runs 15 residues. CDR1 is MNHNY, CDR2 SVGAGI, per germline (reference sequence). The CDR3 sequence: CASTMGAAQLYGYTF. In DNA, the CDR3 is TGTGCCAGCACCATGGGGGCCGCGCAACTCTATGGCTACACCTTC.

The chain carries TRBV10-3 and TRBJ2-5; the D call may be TRBD1 or TRBD2 (5 bases each). V lost 2 bases, J lost 3 bases, and 7 bases lay in between. CDR3 size: 13 residues. Germline values: CDR1 ENHRY, CDR2 SYGVKD. The CDR3 loop is CAISERGEETQYF. For the CDR3, the DNA is TGTGCCATCAGTGAGAGAGGGGAAGAGACCCAGTACTTC.

The chain uses TRBV28 and TRBJ1-1; D not resolved. The germline V gene has CDR1 MDHEN and CDR2 SYDVKM. This CDR3 contains 15 residues. Between the trimmed V and J ends, which lost 5 bases and 4 bases, there was a span of 17 bases. The CDR3 sequence is CASSRSKAGGTEAFF. DNA of the CDR3: TGTGCCAGCAGTCGTTCCAAGGCTGGTGGCACTGAAGCTTTCTTT.

The chain has TRBV5-1 and TRBJ2-1; 8 bases are a match to TRBD1. Germline trimming cut 3 bases from V and 9 bases from J; bases unmatched to any gene: 8. This CDR3 spans 14 amino acids. The germline V gene encodes CDR1 SGHRS and CDR2 YFSETQ. The CDR3 sequence is CASSSDREEGEQFF. The CDR3 DNA is TGCGCCAGCAGCTCGGACAGGGAGGAAGGTGAGCAGTTCTTC.

The V and J genes are TRBV11-3 and TRBJ2-1, with 8 bases identical to TRBD1. The germline CDR1 and CDR2 sequences are SGHNT and YENEEA. The CDR3 totals 16 residues. Unmatched junction bases numbered 9, after V lost 4 bases and J lost 4 bases. The CDR3 nucleotides read TGTGCCAGCAGCTCAGGGGTGACAGGGGTTTACAATGAGCAGTTCTTC. It translates to CASSSGVTGVYNEQFF.

The V gene is TRBV28, the J gene TRBJ1-6; D is possibly TRBD1 (6 bases). CDR1 MDHEN and CDR2 SYDVKM come from the germline V gene. The CDR3 spans 15 residues. The V end lost 4 bases, the J end lost 8 bases, and 15 bases lay between the germline ends. The CDR3 spells CASSSDRGIYSPLHF. The CDR3 coding sequence is TGTGCCAGCAGTTCAGATAGGGGGATTTATTCACCCCTCCACTTT.

The chain couples TRBV7-8 to TRBJ2-4; 7 bases line up with TRBD2. Looked up from germline, CDR1 is SGHVS and CDR2 is FQNEAQ. After removal of 1 base from V and 3 bases from J, the junction contained 6 bases not matched to a gene. CDR3 length: 16 amino acids. The CDR3 region has the DNA TGTGCCAGCAGCTTAGGCTATCGGGGGGTCAAAAACATTCAGTACTTC. It codes for CASSLGYRGVKNIQYF.

This rearrangement joins TRBV28 to TRBJ1-5; D gene uncertain. Trimming stripped 5 bases from V and 15 bases from J, with 11 bases between. This CDR3 spans 10 amino acids. Germline V lookup: CDR1 MDHEN, CDR2 SYDVKM. CDR3 region: CASSRTSRHF. The DNA for the CDR3 is TGTGCCAGCAGTCGGACGTCTCGGCATTTT.

In this sample, this clone turned up a few times. V is TRBV6-2 or TRBV6-3 and J is TRBJ2-5; possible D gene TRBD2, 6 bases. The ends were cut back, 0 bases at V and 2 bases at J, with 16 bases in the middle. This CDR3 is built from 17 residues. Germline CDR1 is MNHEY and CDR2 is SVGEGT. The CDR3 DNA follows: TGTGCCAGCAGTTACTCGTTCGTGGGACTCTATCAAGAGACCCAGTACTTC. The encoded protein is CASSYSFVGLYQETQYF.

The chain has TRBV7-2 and TRBJ2-3, with TRBD1 identical over 8 bases. With 5 bases clipped from V and 8 bases from J, the junction kept 6 bases outside the gene matches. CDR3 length: 13 residues. Germline V gene sequence: CDR1 SGHTA, CDR2 FQGNSA. CDR3 nucleotide sequence: TGTGCCAGCAGCGGACAGGGTAGGGGTACGCAGTATTTT. It yields the protein CASSGQGRGTQYF.

The CDR3 reads CASSYFGGAADTQYF. The CDR3 DNA is TGTGCCAGCAGTTACTTCGGGGGGGCGGCAGATACGCAGTATTTT. The chain carries TRBV6-5 and TRBJ2-3, with 8 bases aligning to TRBD2. The CDR3 totals 15 residues. V lost 1 base and J lost 4; bases outside the gene matches: 4. Germline CDR1 and CDR2: MNHEY and SVGAGI.

CDR3 in amino acids: CASSLGNRGLSTEAFF. CDR3 in DNA: TGTGCCAGCAGCTTAGGGAACAGGGGCCTTTCCACTGAAGCTTTCTTT. The gene calls are TRBV7-8 and TRBJ1-1; 7 bases match TRBD1. Per germline, CDR1 SGHVS and CDR2 FQNEAQ. The V segment lost 1 base and the J segment 4 bases; nucleotides outside the gene matches: 9. This CDR3 region has 16 residues.